These 18 T cell receptor beta chains originate from one sample sequenced in a study of cytomegalovirus exposure and HLA in healthy donors. PCR amplification relied on 60 Vbeta primers (plus 13 Jbeta primers). TCRdb keeps only in-frame clones here, not all; method: immunoSEQ multiplex PCR. This table holds some 120,000 clones, 75% to 85% found once. Sequenced: PBMCs. These receptors were taken from a young man in good health and CMV-seronegative.

This chain links TRBV5-6 with TRBJ2-2, with 11 bases matching TRBD2. Germline V gene sequence: CDR1 SGHDT, CDR2 YYEEEE. The CDR3 has 18 residues. The V segment lost 3 bases and the J segment 7 bases; nucleotides outside the gene matches: 14. The chain's CDR3 is CASSSARLAGGPIGELFF. The CDR3 region has the DNA TGTGCCAGCAGCTCCGCCCGATTAGCGGGAGGGCCGATCGGGGAGCTGTTTTTT.

This chain uses TRBV5-8 with TRBJ2-6; D perhaps matches TRBD1 (6 bases). Germline CDR1 and CDR2: SGHTS and YDEGEE. Trimming cost V 4 bases and J 0 bases, with 14 bases left between them. This CDR3 contains 17 residues. CDR3 sequence: CASSRWTDYSGANVLTF. The CDR3 DNA sequence: TGTGCCAGCAGCAGGTGGACAGACTACTCTGGGGCCAACGTCCTGACTTTC.

Details on this clone: A junction end diverges from the germline sequence, so it may reflect a read error. The gene calls are TRBV7-9 and TRBJ2-1, with 12 bases aligning to TRBD2. The CDR3 sequence is 19 residues long. Germline loops: CDR1 SEHNR, CDR2 FQNEAQ (reference sequence). CDR3 coding DNA: TGTGCCGGCAGCCCCAGGGGACTAGCGGGTTTTGCCCTCTACAATGAGCAGTTCTTC. Protein: CAGSPRGLAGFALYNEQFF.

This chain links TRBV7-8 with TRBJ1-1; perhaps TRBD1 as D (6 bases). The CDR3 is made up of 20 amino acids. Germline V CDR1 and CDR2: SGHVS, FQNEAQ. V was pared by 1 base and J by 0 bases, with 24 bases between. The CDR3 sequence is CASSLVGPGARLKLNTEAFF. The CDR3 nucleotides read TGTGCCAGCAGCTTAGTTGGGCCAGGGGCCCGCTTAAAGTTGAACACTGAAGCTTTCTTT.

The chain links TRBV28 to TRBJ1-4; 7 nucleotides agree with TRBD1. The CDR3 runs to 15 residues. Trimming at V came to 3 bases and at J to 1 base, leaving 2 bases not matched to a gene. Per the germline V gene, CDR1 is MDHEN and CDR2 is SYDVKM. The CDR3 DNA sequence: TGTGCCAGCAGTTTCTACAGGGGAACTAATGAAAAACTGTTTTTT. Translated, it gives CASSFYRGTNEKLFF.

This clone has more than one count but fewer than ten. The V and J genes are TRBV4-2 and TRBJ1-1; D gene unclear. The CDR3 is made up of 13 amino acids. V was shortened by 0 bases and J by 10 bases, with 12 bases between the two germline ends. CDR1 LGHNA and CDR2 YNFKEQ come from the germline V gene. As DNA, the CDR3 is TGTGCCAGCAGCCAAGAGAGGGTATATCGAGCTTTCTTT. It specifies CASSQERVYRAFF.

V usage is TRBV18 and J usage is TRBJ2-3; D ambiguous. This CDR3 has 16 amino acids. The V gene lost 2 bases and the J gene lost 5 bases, with 17 bases spanning the gap. Looked up from germline, CDR1 is KGHSH and CDR2 is LQKENI. CDR3: CASSPFVHVGGDTQYF. CDR3 bases: TGTGCCAGCTCACCATTCGTCCACGTAGGCGGAGATACGCAGTATTTT.

The chain combines TRBV6-5 with TRBJ1-5; D is unclear. V lost 0 bases, J lost 0 bases, and 9 bases lay in between. The CDR3 runs to 16 residues. The germline CDR1 and CDR2 sequences are MNHEY and SVGAGI. The DNA of the CDR3 is TGTGCCAGCAGTTACTCCGGCGGCACTAGCAATCAGCCCCAGCATTTT. As protein: CASSYSGGTSNQPQHF.

V usage is TRBV5-1 and J usage is TRBJ2-1; 7 bases are shared with TRBD1. CDR1 SGHRS and CDR2 YFSETQ come from the germline V gene. Germline trimming cut 0 bases from V and 14 bases from J; bases unmatched to any gene: 11. The CDR3 runs 14 residues. The CDR3 loop is CASSLGRQGLVEFF. The CDR3 region has the DNA TGCGCCAGCAGCTTGGGGAGACAGGGATTGGTCGAGTTCTTC.

The chain combines TRBV5-1 with TRBJ2-3, with 11 bases identical to TRBD2. The trim removed 3 bases at V and 6 bases at J, leaving 6 bases unmatched. The CDR3 has 15 amino acids. Per germline, CDR1 SGHRS and CDR2 YFSETQ. The CDR3 DNA sequence: TGCGCCAGCAGCTGGGGACTAGCGGTGGGGGATACGCAGTATTTT. This encodes CASSWGLAVGDTQYF.

The chain joins TRBV14 to TRBJ2-1, with 8 bases fitting TRBD2. Germline V gene sequence: CDR1 SGHDN, CDR2 FVKESK. The CDR3 totals 15 residues. V shed 3 bases and J 12 bases; nucleotides not matched to a gene: 13. The CDR3 DNA follows: TGTGCCAGCAGCCATATAGCGGGACGGAGGGAAGCGCAGTTCTTC. As protein: CASSHIAGRREAQFF. Variable domain in full (rest from reference TRBV14 and TRBJ2-1): EAGVTQFPSHSVIEKGQTVTLRCDPISGHDNLYWYRRVMGKEIKFLLHFVKESKQDESGMPNNRFLAERTGGTYSTLKVQPAELEDSGVYFCASSHIAGRREAQFFGPGTRLTVL.

The rearrangement uses TRBV6-4 and TRBJ2-2; a possible D gene is TRBD1 (6 bases). The length of the CDR3 is 14 residues. V was clipped by 3 bases and J by 6 bases, with 11 bases between them. The germline CDR1 and CDR2 sequences are MRHNA and SNTAGT. The CDR3 DNA reads as TGTGCCAGCAGTGAGATACAGGGAGCCGGGGAGCTGTTTTTT. Translated, it gives CASSEIQGAGELFF.

The V and J genes are TRBV4-1 and TRBJ1-1; D not resolved. Trimming cost V 5 bases and J 10 bases, with 14 bases left between them. The CDR3 length is 12 residues. CDR1 MGHRA and CDR2 YSYEKL come from the germline V gene. The CDR3 DNA reads as TGCGCCAGCAGCTCCGCGGCGGGTGCAGCTTTCTTT. It codes for CASSSAAGAAFF.

The chain joins TRBV28 to TRBJ2-5, with 7 bases fitting TRBD1. The length of the CDR3 is 15 residues. The junction had 3 bases not matched to a gene; V was cut back by 2 bases and J by 0 bases. Germline V gene lookup returns CDR1 MDHEN and CDR2 SYDVKM. The CDR3 sequence: CASSLGDSYQETQYF. CDR3 nucleotide sequence: TGTGCCAGCAGTTTAGGGGACAGCTACCAAGAGACCCAGTACTTC.

The genes are TRBV5-1 and TRBJ2-1, with TRBD2 as a possible D gene (6 bases). Germline V gives CDR1 SGHRS, CDR2 YFSETQ. Trimming stripped 2 bases from V and 2 bases from J, with 20 bases between. The CDR3 totals 18 residues. CDR3 amino acids: CASSFGRSAGFTYNEQFF. CDR3 nucleotides: TGCGCCAGCAGCTTTGGGCGATCGGCGGGATTTACCTACAATGAGCAGTTCTTC.

This clone has at least ten counts. The sample has other DNA sequences that encode this CDR3 too. As DNA, the CDR3 is TGTGCCAGCAGCTTGGCGGGGATAGATGGCTACACCTTC. Its protein product is CASSLAGIDGYTF. The rearrangement joins TRBV5-4 to TRBJ1-2, with D unresolved. The length of the CDR3 is 13 residues. The V end lost 0 bases, the J end lost 6 bases, and 9 bases lay between the germline ends. Germline CDR1 and CDR2: SGHNT and YYREEE (reference sequence).

This clone was seen once. The chain uses TRBV7-3 and TRBJ2-3; 7 bases map to TRBD2. Unmatched junction bases numbered 9, after V lost 2 bases and J lost 4 bases. There are 16 residues in the CDR3. Germline loops: CDR1 SGHTA, CDR2 FQGTGA. CDR3 loop: CASSLQAGAGPDTQYF. For the CDR3, the DNA is TGTGCCAGCAGCTTACAGGCGGGAGCTGGGCCAGATACGCAGTATTTT.

The chain combines TRBV29-1 with TRBJ2-5; 8 bases map to TRBD1. Losses at the gene ends were 4 bases for V and 4 bases for J; bases not matched to a gene: 8. This CDR3 is 14 amino acids long. In germline, CDR1 is SQVTM, CDR2 ANQGSEA. The CDR3 DNA follows: TGCAGCGTTGGTTCAGGGGGCATGAGAGAGACCCAGTACTTC. Translating gives CSVGSGGMRETQYF.